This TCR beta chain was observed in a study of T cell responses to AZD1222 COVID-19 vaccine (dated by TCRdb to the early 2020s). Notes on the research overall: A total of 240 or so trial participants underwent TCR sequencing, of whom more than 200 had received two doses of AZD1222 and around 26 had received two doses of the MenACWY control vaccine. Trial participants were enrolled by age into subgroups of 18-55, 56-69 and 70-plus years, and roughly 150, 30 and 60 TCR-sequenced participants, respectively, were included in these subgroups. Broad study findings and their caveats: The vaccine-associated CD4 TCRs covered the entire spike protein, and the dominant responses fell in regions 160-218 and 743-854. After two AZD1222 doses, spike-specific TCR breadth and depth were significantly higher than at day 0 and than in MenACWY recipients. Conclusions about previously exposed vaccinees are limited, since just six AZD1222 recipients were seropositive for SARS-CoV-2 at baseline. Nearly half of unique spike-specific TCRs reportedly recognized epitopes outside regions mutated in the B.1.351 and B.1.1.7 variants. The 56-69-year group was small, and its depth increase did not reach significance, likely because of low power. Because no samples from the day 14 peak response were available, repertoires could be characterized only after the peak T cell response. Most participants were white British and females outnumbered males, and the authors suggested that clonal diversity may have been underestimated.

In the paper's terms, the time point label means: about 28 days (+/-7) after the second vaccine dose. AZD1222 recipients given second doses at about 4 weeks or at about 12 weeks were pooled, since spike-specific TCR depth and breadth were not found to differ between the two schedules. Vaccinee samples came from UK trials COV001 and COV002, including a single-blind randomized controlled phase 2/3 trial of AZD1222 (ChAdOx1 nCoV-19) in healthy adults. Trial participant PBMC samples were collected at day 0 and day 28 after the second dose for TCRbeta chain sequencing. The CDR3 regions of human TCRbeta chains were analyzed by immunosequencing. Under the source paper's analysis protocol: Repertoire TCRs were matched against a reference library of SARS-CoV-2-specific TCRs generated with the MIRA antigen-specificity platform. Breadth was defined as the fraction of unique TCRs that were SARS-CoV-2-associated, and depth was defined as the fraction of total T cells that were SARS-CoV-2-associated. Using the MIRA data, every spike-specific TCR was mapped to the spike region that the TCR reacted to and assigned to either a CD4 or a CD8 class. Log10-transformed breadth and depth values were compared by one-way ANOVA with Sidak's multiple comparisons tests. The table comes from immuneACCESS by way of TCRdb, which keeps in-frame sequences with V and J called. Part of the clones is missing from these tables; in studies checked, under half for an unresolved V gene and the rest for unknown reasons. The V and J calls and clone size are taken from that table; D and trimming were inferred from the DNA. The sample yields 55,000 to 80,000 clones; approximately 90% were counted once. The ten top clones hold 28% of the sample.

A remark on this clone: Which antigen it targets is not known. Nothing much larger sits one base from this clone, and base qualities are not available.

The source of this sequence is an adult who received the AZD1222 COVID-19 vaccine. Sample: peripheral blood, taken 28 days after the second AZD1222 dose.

The nucleotide sequence is TGTGCCAGCAGCTTAGGCGCTAAAACAGCACTAGCCAAAAACATTCAGTACTTC. It encodes CASSLGAKTALAKNIQYF. This receptor chain uses TRBV7-2 and TRBJ2-4; the D segment cannot be called with confidence. From a lookup of the germline V gene, CDR1 and CDR2 are SGHTA and FQGNSA. V loses 1 base of germline sequence and J loses 0 bases, and the interval between the two ends is 16 bases. Counted from cysteine to phenylalanine, this CDR3 has 18 amino acids. The DNA shown is the 54-base CDR3, in frame from base 1.